This T cell receptor (beta chain) emerged from a study of blood T cells in healthy people across ages. V was pared by 4 bases and J by 2 bases, with 12 bases between. Germline assignment: CDR1 SGHTA and CDR2 FQGNSA. The CDR3 loop spans 14 amino acids. This clonotype was counted only a few times. Antigen specificity is unknown. Just one base apart from a much larger clone, this may be a read error. With a J-beta primer mix and a sample-barcoded 5' primer, a second PCR ran about 7 to 12 cycles. A 12-random-nucleotide template-switch adaptor tagged each cDNA molecule. Each CDR3 protein gets one entry after TCRdb re-called the 5' RACE reads with MiXCR. Altogether 550,000 to 800,000 distinct CDR3 sequences are present, about 34% being singletons, with the ten largest covering 15%. Overall study findings and caveats: Researchers deemed the diversity estimates from one million T cells underestimates. Aged donors had fewer naive CD4+ cells and lower diversity than long-lived donors.

The chain employs TRBV7-2 and TRBJ2-7; possible D gene TRBD1, 5 bases. This clonotype was obtained from a woman older than 75 in good health. The sample was blood. The CDR3 protein is CASSCGYRTYEQYF. DNA of the CDR3: TGTGCCAGCAGCTGTGGGTACAGGACCTACGAGCAGTACTTC.